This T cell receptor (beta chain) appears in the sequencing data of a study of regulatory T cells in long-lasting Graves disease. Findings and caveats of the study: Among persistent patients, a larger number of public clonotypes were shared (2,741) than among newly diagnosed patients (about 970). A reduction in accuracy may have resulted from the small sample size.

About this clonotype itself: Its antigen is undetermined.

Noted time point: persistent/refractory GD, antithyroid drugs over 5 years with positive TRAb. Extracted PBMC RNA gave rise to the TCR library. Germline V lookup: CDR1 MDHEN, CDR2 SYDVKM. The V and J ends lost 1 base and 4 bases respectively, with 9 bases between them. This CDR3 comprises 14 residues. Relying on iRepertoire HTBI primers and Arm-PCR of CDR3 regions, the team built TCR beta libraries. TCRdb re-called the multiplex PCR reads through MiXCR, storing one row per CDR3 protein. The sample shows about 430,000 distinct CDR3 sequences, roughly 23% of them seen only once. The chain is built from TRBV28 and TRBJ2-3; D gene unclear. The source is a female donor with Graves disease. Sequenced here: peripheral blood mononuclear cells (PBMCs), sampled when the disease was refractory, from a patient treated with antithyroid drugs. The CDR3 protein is CASSLSPVADTQYF. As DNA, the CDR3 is TGTGCCAGCAGTTTATCACCAGTTGCAGATACGCAGTATTTT.